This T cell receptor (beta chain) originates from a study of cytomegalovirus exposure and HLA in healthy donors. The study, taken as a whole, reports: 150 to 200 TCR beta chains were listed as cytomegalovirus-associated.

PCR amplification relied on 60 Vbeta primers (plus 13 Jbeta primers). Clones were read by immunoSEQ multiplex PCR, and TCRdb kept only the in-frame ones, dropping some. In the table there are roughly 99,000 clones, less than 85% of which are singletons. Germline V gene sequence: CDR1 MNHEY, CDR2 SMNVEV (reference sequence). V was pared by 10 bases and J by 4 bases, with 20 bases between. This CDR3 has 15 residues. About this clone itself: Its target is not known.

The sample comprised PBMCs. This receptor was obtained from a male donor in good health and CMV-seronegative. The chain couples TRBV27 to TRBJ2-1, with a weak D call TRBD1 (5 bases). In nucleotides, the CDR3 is TGTGCCACCAAGACAGTCCCCTTGGGGTACAATGAGCAGTTCTTC. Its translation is CATKTVPLGYNEQFF.